The 29 T cell receptor beta chains given below trace back to one sample, sequenced in a study of regulatory T cells in long-lasting Graves disease. The time point was: persistent/refractory GD, antithyroid drugs over 5 years with positive TRAb. PBMC-derived RNA was used for the TCR library. CDR3 regions were amplified by Arm-PCR using iRepertoire HTBI primers to build TCR beta libraries. TCRdb reprocessed the multiplex PCR reads via MiXCR and lists one record per CDR3 protein. The sample shows 420,000 or so distinct CDR3 sequences, 23% of them seen only once. The sequencing used peripheral blood mononuclear cells (PBMCs), collected when the disease was refractory, from a patient treated with antithyroid drugs. The receptors stem from a female donor with Graves disease.

The chain has TRBV6-1 and TRBJ2-7; D not certain. Between the trimmed V and J ends, which lost 6 bases and 4 bases, there was a span of 16 bases. Germline lookup yields CDR1 MNHNS and CDR2 SASEGT. The CDR3 contains 14 residues. The CDR3 nucleotides are TGTGCCAGCAGCCAAGATTACCAACGGTACGAGCAGTACTTC. The encoded protein is CASSQDYQRYEQYF.

There are a few counts of this clonotype. This rearrangement joins TRBV5-1 to TRBJ2-7; the D gene could be TRBD1 or TRBD2 (6 bases each). Per the germline V gene, CDR1 is SGHRS and CDR2 is YFSETQ. V shed 0 bases and J shed 3 bases, with 13 bases lying between them. This CDR3 contains 15 residues. The chain's CDR3 is CASSLGYGGHYEQYF. CDR3 DNA: TGCGCCAGCAGCTTGGGTTACGGGGGCCACTACGAGCAGTACTTC.

The chain joins TRBV30 to TRBJ1-1, with TRBD1 as a possible D gene (5 bases). Germline-derived CDR1 and CDR2 are GTSNPN and SVGIG (reference sequence). V shed 1 base and J shed 4 bases, with 19 bases lying between them. The CDR3 is 16 amino acids. CDR3 sequence: CAWSGWRGAVGTEAFF. CDR3 nucleotide sequence: TGTGCCTGGAGTGGGTGGAGGGGCGCGGTTGGCACTGAAGCTTTCTTT.

In DNA, the CDR3 is TGTGCCAGTAGTGACGATCTAGCGGGAGTGTACGAGCAGTACTTC. Amino acids: CASSDDLAGVYEQYF. The gene calls are TRBV19 and TRBJ2-7; 10 bases fit TRBD2. Germline CDR1 reads LNHDA; CDR2 reads SQIVND (reference sequence). V shed 5 bases, J shed 4 bases, and the junction held 8 bases outside the gene matches. The CDR3 sequence is 15 residues long.

This chain uses TRBV12-3 or TRBV12-4 with TRBJ1-5, with D possibly matching TRBD1 (5 bases). The CDR3 sequence is 15 residues long. V lost 2 bases and J lost 6, with 14 bases in between. The CDR3 bases are TGTGCCAGCAGTTTAAGCCAGGGAATTAGTCAGCCCCAGCATTTT. Its translation is CASSLSQGISQPQHF.

This rearrangement joins TRBV5-8 to TRBJ1-6, with D possibly TRBD1 on 5 matching bases. This CDR3 spans 15 amino acids. Between the trimmed V and J ends, which lost 4 bases and 7 bases, there was a span of 15 bases. Per germline, CDR1 SGHTS and CDR2 YDEGEE. This chain's CDR3 is CASSLIGASNSPLHF. In DNA form, the CDR3 reads TGTGCCAGCAGCCTCATCGGGGCTTCGAATTCACCCCTCCACTTT.

Ten or more counts support this clonotype. This sequence joins TRBV20-1 and TRBJ2-5, with no clear D. Germline assignment: CDR1 DFQATT and CDR2 SNEGSKA (reference sequence). CDR3 length: 12 residues. Trimming cost V 7 bases and J 1 base, with 10 bases left between them. CDR3 loop: CSVLLPQETQYF. In DNA form, the CDR3 reads TGCAGTGTCCTACTACCCCAAGAGACCCAGTACTTC.

The table lists this clonotype with many counts. The gene calls are TRBV28 and TRBJ1-1; perhaps TRBD1 as D (5 bases). CDR1 and CDR2 from the germline V gene are MDHEN and SYDVKM. V was cut by 3 bases and J by 10 bases, with 12 bases left in between. This CDR3 comprises 12 residues. The CDR3 DNA sequence: TGTGCCAGCAGTTTGGCAGGGTTCGGAGCTTTCTTT. Protein product: CASSLAGFGAFF. Drawing the rest from reference TRBV28 and TRBJ1-1, the complete variable domain is DVKVTQSSRYLVKRTGEKVFLECVQDMDHENMFWYRQDPGLGLRLIYFSYDVKMKEKGDIPEGYSVSREKKERFSLILESASTNQTSMYLCASSLAGFGAFFGQGTRLTVV.

This rearrangement joins TRBV27 to TRBJ2-3; 7 positions match TRBD2. CDR1 is MNHEY and CDR2 is SMNVEV in the germline V gene (reference sequence). The V segment lost 10 bases and the J segment 2 bases; nucleotides outside the gene matches: 9. The CDR3 is made up of 14 amino acids. This CDR3 reads CATSAGRYTDTQYF. The DNA of the CDR3 is TGTGCCACCTCAGCGGGACGATACACAGATACGCAGTATTTT.

The genes are TRBV20-1 and TRBJ2-4; tentatively, D is TRBD1 (5 bases). The CDR3 runs 12 residues. V was shortened by 1 base and J by 7 bases, with 8 bases between the two germline ends. CDR1 and CDR2 (germline): DFQATT, SNEGSKA (reference sequence). The CDR3: CSARGQFNIQYF. CDR3 sequence (DNA): TGCAGTGCTAGAGGACAGTTTAACATTCAGTACTTC.

This CDR3 is CAWRKREGGDTQYF. Here the CDR3 DNA reads TGTGCCTGGAGGAAGCGGGAGGGCGGAGATACGCAGTATTTT. This chain uses TRBV30 with TRBJ2-3, with TRBD2 matching 10 bases. Losses at the gene ends were 3 bases for V and 5 bases for J; bases not matched to a gene: 5. CDR3 length: 14 amino acids. The germline gives CDR1 GTSNPN, CDR2 SVGIG (reference sequence).

This clonotype was seen ten or more times. J is TRBJ1-6 and V is TRBV12-3 or TRBV12-4; D unresolved. This CDR3 has 16 residues. V lost 6 bases and J lost 0, with 12 bases in between. The CDR3: CASSRVGSSYNSPLHF. The CDR3 bases are TGTGCCAGCAGCCGCGTTGGCAGCTCCTATAATTCACCCCTCCACTTT.

V and J are TRBV29-1 and TRBJ2-1; D perhaps matches TRBD1 (5 bases). There are 14 residues in the CDR3. Per the germline V gene, CDR1 is SQVTM and CDR2 is ANQGSEA. With 4 bases removed from V and 2 bases from J, the gap between germline ends came to 12 bases. This CDR3 is CSVGREVPYNEQFF. CDR3 bases: TGCAGCGTTGGCAGGGAAGTACCCTACAATGAGCAGTTCTTC.

This clonotype was recorded only once. This chain connects TRBV7-9 to TRBJ2-2; 10 bases fit TRBD2. The CDR3 is made up of 15 amino acids. Losses at the gene ends were 7 bases for V and 3 bases for J; bases not matched to a gene: 5. Per the germline V gene, CDR1 is SEHNR and CDR2 is FQNEAQ (reference sequence). This CDR3 is CASNRGLADTGELFF. The CDR3 DNA follows: TGTGCCAGCAACCGCGGACTAGCGGACACCGGGGAGCTGTTTTTT.

This clonotype was observed a handful of times. The gene calls are TRBV3-1 and TRBJ2-7; D unresolved. This CDR3 region has 13 residues. Germline assignment: CDR1 LGHDT and CDR2 YNNKEL (reference sequence). Trimming stripped 4 bases from V and 3 bases from J, with 10 bases between. This chain's CDR3 is CASSPRARYEQYF. For the CDR3, the DNA is TGTGCCAGCAGCCCCCGGGCTCGCTACGAGCAGTACTTC.

In its sample, this clonotype was seen many times. The gene calls are TRBV28 and TRBJ1-2; D is undetermined. V was cut by 5 bases and J by 3 bases, with 16 bases left in between. The CDR3 is 15 amino acids. Germline V gene data show CDR1 as MDHEN and CDR2 as SYDVKM. The CDR3 spells CASSLTRTEYYGYTF. For the CDR3, the DNA is TGTGCCAGCAGTCTCACGAGGACGGAGTACTATGGCTACACCTTC.

In DNA, the CDR3 is TGTGCCAGCAGCTCCCGCTCCACTAGCGGGATGGGCGGGGAGCTGTTTTTT. Residues: CASSSRSTSGMGGELFF. The V and J genes are TRBV13 and TRBJ2-2; 10 bases are a match to TRBD2. Germline CDR1 is PRHDT and CDR2 is FYEKMQ (reference sequence). The CDR3 length is 17 residues. V shed 4 bases and J 7 bases; nucleotides not matched to a gene: 12.

The chain is built from TRBV6-2 or TRBV6-3 and TRBJ1-3; 7 bases match TRBD1. The CDR3 loop spans 14 amino acids. Germline V gene sequence: CDR1 MNHEY, CDR2 SVGEGT. The junction had 5 bases not matched to a gene; V was cut back by 5 bases and J by 4 bases. CDR3 loop: CASSQQGTGNTIYF. DNA of the CDR3: TGTGCCAGCAGTCAACAGGGGACGGGAAACACCATATATTTT.

The sample holds many counts of this clonotype. The rearrangement joins TRBV12-3 or TRBV12-4 to TRBJ1-1, with TRBD1 matching over 9 bases. The CDR3 extends over 12 amino acids. Germline trimming cut 7 bases from V and 4 bases from J; bases unmatched to any gene: 1. Written as DNA, the CDR3 is TGTGCCAGCAAGGGACAGGGCACTGAAGCTTTCTTT. This translates into CASKGQGTEAFF.

The J gene is TRBJ2-5, the V gene TRBV7-6, with 9 bases fitting TRBD2. The length of the CDR3 is 14 residues. Germline CDR1 SGHVS, CDR2 FNYEAQ. The CDR3 nucleotides read TGTGTTAGCAGCTTTGGCGGGAGGGATGAGACCCAGTACTTC. As protein: CVSSFGGRDETQYF.

The table lists this clonotype with many counts. The genes are TRBV27 and TRBJ2-7; D may be TRBD1 or TRBD2 (6 bases each). The CDR3 is 15 residues long. Germline V gene lookup returns CDR1 MNHEY and CDR2 SMNVEV (reference sequence). Deletions cut 4 bases from V and 0 bases from J, with 13 bases between. The DNA for the CDR3 is TGTGCCAGCAGTTCCCGACAGGACTACTCCTACGAGCAGTACTTC. Translation gives CASSSRQDYSYEQYF.

This clonotype was seen repeatedly, ten times or more. This chain links TRBV11-2 with TRBJ2-4, with D uncertain. The V gene lost 0 bases and the J gene lost 3 bases, with 6 bases spanning the gap. The CDR3 consists of 14 residues. Germline CDR1 SGHAT, CDR2 FQNNGV. DNA for the CDR3: TGTGCCAGCAGCTTAGATCCGGACAAAAACATTCAGTACTTC. It codes for CASSLDPDKNIQYF.

This clonotype was seen repeatedly, ten times or more. V gene TRBV7-9 combines with J gene TRBJ2-7; TRBD1 matches 9 bases. Germline V CDR1 and CDR2: SEHNR, FQNEAQ (reference sequence). The CDR3 has 15 amino acids. V was pared by 5 bases and J by 6 bases, with 11 bases of the junction left unmatched. CDR3 in amino acids: CASSPRDRVASEQYF. DNA for the CDR3: TGTGCCAGCAGCCCCCGGGACAGGGTTGCATCCGAGCAGTACTTC.

This clonotype was found many times. The chain couples TRBV6-1 to TRBJ1-5, with TRBD1 matching 9 bases. The CDR3 loop spans 15 amino acids. The trim removed 4 bases at V and 4 bases at J, leaving 5 bases unmatched. CDR1 and CDR2 (germline): MNHNS, SASEGT. CDR3: CASSGGQGYNQPQHF. In DNA form, the CDR3 reads TGTGCCAGCAGTGGGGGACAGGGATATAATCAGCCCCAGCATTTT.

The sample holds one count of this clonotype. J is TRBJ2-1 and V is TRBV28; 8 bases agree with TRBD2. Trimming at V came to 7 bases and at J to 0 bases, leaving 5 bases not matched to a gene. This CDR3 spans 15 amino acids. The germline V gene encodes CDR1 MDHEN and CDR2 SYDVKM. CDR3: CASTEAGVSYNEQFF. The CDR3 coding sequence is TGTGCCAGCACCGAAGCGGGAGTCTCCTACAATGAGCAGTTCTTC.

This clonotype was recorded at least ten times. The rearrangement uses TRBV5-1 and TRBJ2-1; possibly TRBD1 or TRBD2 for D (5 bases each). The CDR3 is made up of 12 amino acids. Trimming removed 0 bases from V and 10 bases from J, with 8 bases in between. Per germline, CDR1 SGHRS and CDR2 YFSETQ. CDR3 loop: CASSLGGWEQFF. The CDR3 DNA reads as TGCGCCAGCAGCTTGGGGGGGTGGGAGCAGTTCTTC.

Only a few counts were recorded for this clonotype. The V call is TRBV6-1, the J call TRBJ2-7, with D perhaps being TRBD1 or TRBD2 (5 bases each). The CDR3 consists of 15 residues. The V end lost 6 bases, the J end lost 2 bases, and 17 bases lay between the germline ends. From germline, CDR1 is MNHNS and CDR2 SASEGT. The CDR3 nucleotides read TGTGCCAGCAGCCACTACCGGGACGTAGCCTACGAGCAGTACTTC. It encodes CASSHYRDVAYEQYF.

J is TRBJ1-1 and V is TRBV30; no firm D call. Germline lookup yields CDR1 GTSNPN and CDR2 SVGIG (reference sequence). The CDR3 spans 14 residues. V was shortened by 0 bases and J by 6 bases, with 14 bases between the two germline ends. The CDR3 spells CAWSVPPWAAEAFF. The CDR3 region has the DNA TGTGCCTGGAGTGTACCCCCATGGGCCGCTGAAGCTTTCTTT.

In its sample, this clonotype was seen many times. The chain combines TRBV6-1 with TRBJ1-1; D gene unclear. This CDR3 comprises 15 residues. CDR1 is MNHNS and CDR2 is SASEGT in the germline V gene. V dropped 1 base and J dropped 1 base, with 10 bases sitting between them. The CDR3 sequence is CASSEGTVGNTEAFF. The CDR3 nucleotides read TGTGCCAGCAGTGAAGGCACCGTGGGGAACACTGAAGCTTTCTTT.